This T cell receptor (beta chain) is from a study of TET2 disruption in CD19-targeted CAR T cells (dated by TCRdb to between 2017 and 2018). Concerning the study at large: No additional inclusion criteria were applied, and the number of samples was determined by the original clinical trial design and by sample availability.

Summary of the overall study and its limitations: Conclusions about the CAR T cells of the patient were based on extensive analysis of a single subject.

In the case of this clone: Its antigen is currently not known. The sequenced fragment ends 3 residues before the CDR3 boundary, so the rest is inferred from the germline J gene.

TCR beta chain deep sequencing was performed with the immunoSEQ assay. In the authors' own workflow: Only productive TCR beta rearrangements went into calculating clonotype frequencies. What TCRdb holds here is the immuneACCESS table cut down to in-frame rearrangements. Part of the clones is not present; checked against another copy, under half of the missing clones reflect an unresolved V gene, and the others are unexplained. Clone size and V and J calls were adopted from that table, with D and trimming inferred from the DNA. In this sample's table one finds about 26,000 clones. The leading ten clones occupy 1.5% to 2% of the sample. The treatment or condition label for this specimen denotes: autologous CTL019 cells: CD19 CAR with 4-1BB and CD3 zeta domains. The CD19 CAR incorporated TCR zeta and 4-1BB costimulatory signaling domains. T cells for CTL019 manufacturing were collected from peripheral blood by means of leukapheresis. The DNeasy Blood and Tissue Kit was used to extract genomic DNA from pre-infusion T cells, peripheral blood, or sorted post-infusion T cells.

CDR1 and CDR2 were assigned from the germline V gene as LGHNT and FRNRAP. V was cut back by 5 bases and J by 3 bases, leaving a gap of 9 bases between them. The CDR3 runs 13 residues from the cysteine to the phenylalanine. Shown are 30 bases from within the CDR3, in frame from base 1. The input for sequencing was CD8- CAR+ T cells sorted from cultured blood T cells, taken for CD19 CAR T cell therapy. The cell subset or site label, read with the paper, signifies: CD8-negative CAR-positive T cells from the infusion product. The chain employs TRBV12-5 and TRBJ2-3; the D gene lacks a confident call. This clonotype was sampled from a man in his 70s with chronic lymphocytic leukemia. The CDR3 bases that were read are TGTGCTAGTGGTCTTCAAGCGACAGATACG. Translated, this gives CASGLQATDT. The CDR3, in full, reads CASGLQATDTQYF.